These 31 T cell receptor beta chains originate from one sample sequenced in a study of blood T cells in healthy people across ages. A second PCR of about 7 to 12 cycles used a sample-barcoded 5' primer and a J-beta primer mix. TCRdb used MiXCR to reprocess the 5' RACE reads, holding one entry per CDR3 protein. In the table there are 1 million or so distinct CDR3 sequences, 35% to 50% of which are singletons. Source material: blood. These receptor sequences come from a woman aged 55-70 years in good health.

The rearrangement links TRBV10-3 to TRBJ2-1, with TRBD2 identical over 7 bases. Per the germline V gene, CDR1 is ENHRY and CDR2 is SYGVKD. This CDR3 is 16 amino acids long. V dropped 3 bases and J dropped 1; count of bases not matched to a gene: 6. The CDR3 DNA reads as TGTGCCATCAGTGACTCTGCGGGAGAATCCTACAATGAGCAGTTCTTC. Translated: CAISDSAGESYNEQFF.

This clonotype was picked up a small number of times. The V gene is TRBV24-1, the J gene TRBJ2-1; D perhaps matches TRBD1 (6 bases). Germline CDR1 and CDR2: KGHDR and SFDVKD. This CDR3 has 12 amino acids. Deletions cut 3 bases from V and 15 bases from J, with 14 bases between. In DNA, the CDR3 is TGTGCCACCAGTGATGACAGGCTTGGTCGGTTCTTC. It encodes CATSDDRLGRFF.

This clonotype has a count of ten or more. V gene TRBV20-1 combines with J gene TRBJ2-5; 11 bases are a match to TRBD2. This CDR3 is 12 amino acids long. The germline CDR1 and CDR2 sequences are DFQATT and SNEGSKA (reference sequence). The CDR3 is CAGTSGQETQYF. In DNA, the CDR3 is TGCGCCGGGACTAGCGGACAAGAGACCCAGTACTTC.

This chain uses TRBV6-2 or TRBV6-3 with TRBJ1-5; no clear D gene. Trimming stripped 3 bases from V and 2 bases from J, with 11 bases between. The CDR3 length is 15 residues. Germline values: CDR1 MNHEY, CDR2 SVGEGT. The chain's CDR3 is CASSYGPWGNQPQHF. The CDR3 DNA reads TGTGCCAGCAGTTATGGCCCATGGGGCAATCAGCCCCAGCATTTT.

The chain links TRBV7-8 to TRBJ2-7, with 8 positions matching TRBD2. V lost 2 bases, J lost 5 bases, and 5 bases stayed unmatched. The CDR3 runs to 14 residues. The germline CDR1 and CDR2 sequences are SGHVS and FQNEAQ. CDR3 loop: CASSLTSGLHEQYF. The CDR3 nucleotides are TGTGCCAGCAGCTTAACTAGCGGCCTACACGAGCAGTACTTC. Variable domain in full (rest from reference TRBV7-8 and TRBJ2-7): GAGVSQSPRYKVAKRGQDVALRCDPISGHVSLFWYQQALGQGPEFLTYFQNEAQLDKSGLPSDRFFAERPEGSVSTLKIQRTQQEDSAVYLCASSLTSGLHEQYFGPGTRLTVT.

The V and J genes are TRBV5-1 and TRBJ1-1, with a weak D call TRBD1 (5 bases). There are 15 residues in the CDR3. Germline V lookup: CDR1 SGHRS, CDR2 YFSETQ. The V end lost 3 bases, the J end lost 5 bases, and 17 bases lay between the germline ends. The CDR3 DNA reads as TGCGCCAGCAGCTCCCTCCCGGGGGTACGGACTGAAGCTTTCTTT. Protein: CASSSLPGVRTEAFF. Full variable domain (remainder filled in from reference TRBV5-1 and TRBJ1-1): KAGVTQTPRYLIKTRGQQVTLSCSPISGHRSVSWYQQTPGQGLQFLFEYFSETQRNKGNFPGRFSGRQFSNSRSEMNVSTLELGDSALYLCASSSLPGVRTEAFFGQGTRLTVV.

This clonotype was seen only a few times. The V and J genes are TRBV28 and TRBJ1-6; tentative D call: TRBD1 (5 bases). The V end was cut by 8 bases, the J end by 11 bases, with 16 bases between. The V gene's germline CDR1 is MDHEN and CDR2 SYDVKM. The CDR3 length is 13 residues. The CDR3 DNA reads TGTGCCAGCGGGTCAGGGCCTTCGACACCCCTCCACTTT. It encodes CASGSGPSTPLHF.

The genes are TRBV15 and TRBJ2-5, with D unclear. Trimming took off 5 bases at V and 0 bases at J, with 4 bases between the two ends. The CDR3 runs 12 residues. The germline gives CDR1 LNHNV, CDR2 YYDKDF (reference sequence). The CDR3 loop reads CATSSYQETQYF. In DNA, the CDR3 is TGTGCCACCAGCTCCTACCAAGAGACCCAGTACTTC.

The rearrangement links TRBV4-1 to TRBJ2-7, with 7 bases lining up with TRBD2. CDR3 length equals 13 residues. Germline CDR1 is MGHRA and CDR2 is YSYEKL. Losses at the gene ends were 4 bases for V and 7 bases for J; bases not matched to a gene: 7. In DNA form, the CDR3 reads TGCGCCAGCAGCCGGATACTAGCGAATGAGCAGTACTTC. Translated, it gives CASSRILANEQYF.

In regard to this clonotype: The junction does not match germline at one end; this may be a read error. The CDR3 reads CAGSPRTGREQFF. CDR3 sequence (DNA): TGCGCCGGCAGCCCCCGAACGGGACGTGAGCAGTTCTTC. V gene TRBV4-3 combines with J gene TRBJ2-1; possibly TRBD1 or TRBD2 for D (5 bases each). CDR1 is LGHNA, CDR2 YSLEER, per germline. The length of the CDR3 is 13 residues.

This clonotype appeared a few times. The genes are TRBV6-1 and TRBJ2-4, with D unresolved. TRBJ2-7 explains the end of the DNA better; the J call may be wrong. Germline CDR1 MNHNS, CDR2 SASEGT. The CDR3 length is 13 residues. The CDR3 is CASSEEAGYEQYF. CDR3 nucleotide sequence: TGTGCCAGCAGTGAAGAAGCCGGCTACGAGCAGTACTTC.

This clonotype was picked up many times. The V and J genes are TRBV7-2 and TRBJ2-7, with 7 bases that match TRBD2. Germline CDR1 reads SGHTA; CDR2 reads FQGNSA. The CDR3 sequence is 16 residues long. The V segment lost 4 bases and the J segment 4 bases; nucleotides outside the gene matches: 13. The CDR3 region is CASSSPRWGGRYEQYF. The CDR3 DNA reads TGTGCCAGCAGCTCTCCAAGGTGGGGGGGTAGGTACGAGCAGTACTTC.

The chain links TRBV29-1 to TRBJ2-3; D not certain. The CDR3 loop spans 13 amino acids. Deletions cut 6 bases from V and 4 bases from J, with 14 bases between. Per the germline V gene, CDR1 is SQVTM and CDR2 is ANQGSEA. In DNA, the CDR3 is TGCAGCGTACCAGCACTCAGGTCAGATACGCAGTATTTT. This codes for CSVPALRSDTQYF.

Remarks on this clonotype: At one end, the junction sequence differs from germline, possibly due to a read error. The rearrangement joins TRBV4-2 to TRBJ2-1, with D unclear. Near its end, the DNA agrees better with TRBJ2-7, so the J call may be wrong. Germline V lookup: CDR1 LGHNA, CDR2 YNFKEQ. This CDR3 is 15 amino acids long. CDR3: CASSQESTYSDEQYF. In DNA form, the CDR3 reads TGTGCCAGCAGCCAAGAATCGACTTACTCCGACGAGCAGTACTTC.

This clonotype was seen only once. The junction and the germline gene differ at one end; a read error may be behind it. This rearrangement joins TRBV4-2 to TRBJ2-5; D is perhaps TRBD2 (5 bases). CDR1 and CDR2 from the germline V gene are LGHNA and YNFKEQ. The CDR3 runs 13 residues. The chain's CDR3 is CACSPGDQETQYF. CDR3 DNA sequence: TGTGCCTGCAGCCCCGGGGACCAAGAGACCCAGTACTTC.

This clonotype was detected only a few times. This chain links TRBV11-2 with TRBJ1-2; 8 bases map to TRBD1. The CDR3 extends over 15 amino acids. The J segment lost 2 bases and the V segment lost 3 bases, leaving 5 bases of the junction unmatched. Germline values: CDR1 SGHAT, CDR2 FQNNGV. The CDR3 coding sequence is TGTGCCAGCAGCTTCGGACAGGGATCCAACTATGGCTACACCTTC. Translating gives CASSFGQGSNYGYTF.

The chain employs TRBV7-6 and TRBJ2-3; D is unclear. This CDR3 region has 16 residues. Trimming removed 1 base from V and 0 bases from J, with 11 bases in between. CDR1 and CDR2 from the germline V gene are SGHVS and FNYEAQ. In DNA, the CDR3 is TGTGCCAGCAGCTTAGTTCTCGGAGTAAGCACAGATACGCAGTATTTT. It codes for CASSLVLGVSTDTQYF.

The chain uses TRBV20-1 and TRBJ2-7; D gene ambiguous. This CDR3 is 12 amino acids long. Germline V gene sequence: CDR1 DFQATT, CDR2 SNEGSKA (reference sequence). Trimming stripped 2 bases from V and 3 bases from J, with 8 bases between. The CDR3 nucleotides are TGCAGTGCTAGACCTCATTTCTACGAGCAGTACTTC. Amino acid sequence: CSARPHFYEQYF.

The rearrangement uses TRBV29-1 and TRBJ2-7, with a possible D match to TRBD2 (6 bases). CDR3 length: 15 residues. Germline V lookup: CDR1 SQVTM, CDR2 ANQGSEA. The germline V and J ends were trimmed by 5 bases and 2 bases, with 19 bases remaining between them. In nucleotides, the CDR3 is TGCAGCGTTATCCCTTCGCGGGGAGGAACCTACGAGCAGTACTTC. Its translation: CSVIPSRGGTYEQYF.

The rearrangement joins TRBV5-1 to TRBJ1-1; 9 bases line up with TRBD1. The V gene end was trimmed by 4 bases and the J gene end by 0 bases; junction bases not matched to a gene: 7. The germline gives CDR1 SGHRS, CDR2 YFSETQ. The CDR3 has 16 amino acids. Here the CDR3 reads CASSISTGGLNTEAFF. The CDR3 DNA sequence: TGCGCCAGCAGCATTAGTACAGGGGGCCTGAACACTGAAGCTTTCTTT.

The table lists this clonotype with a few counts. The genes are TRBV5-1 and TRBJ2-4; D could derive from TRBD1 or TRBD2 (5 bases each). The V gene's germline CDR1 is SGHRS and CDR2 YFSETQ. CDR3 length: 16 residues. Trimming left V 0 bases short and J 0 bases short, with 10 bases between. CDR3 bases: TGCGCCAGCAGCTTGGTACAGGCGGGAGCCAAAAACATTCAGTACTTC. The encoded protein is CASSLVQAGAKNIQYF.

The rearrangement links TRBV20-1 to TRBJ2-5; 9 nucleotides align to TRBD2. Trimming removed 4 bases from V and 4 bases from J; junction bases left unmatched: 10. The CDR3 is 15 residues long. Per germline, CDR1 DFQATT and CDR2 SNEGSKA (reference sequence). CDR3 sequence (DNA): TGCAGTGCTAACGGTGGAACTAGCGGGTTAGAGACCCAGTACTTC. Its translation: CSANGGTSGLETQYF.

The rearrangement joins TRBV20-1 to TRBJ2-1; D gene unclear. The CDR3 consists of 13 residues. Looked up from germline, CDR1 is DFQATT and CDR2 is SNEGSKA (reference sequence). Trimming cost V 6 bases and J 10 bases, with 19 bases left between them. CDR3 nucleotides: TGCAGTGCCCGAGGCGAGGCCGCCTACGAGCAGTTCTTC. Amino acids: CSARGEAAYEQFF.

This chain connects TRBV7-3 to TRBJ2-1; D is possibly TRBD2 (5 bases). Germline CDR1 and CDR2: SGHTA and FQGTGA. The CDR3 is 16 amino acids. V was trimmed by 0 bases and J by 2 bases, leaving 11 bases between them. The CDR3 here is CASSLTGGSPYNEQFF. The CDR3 DNA is TGTGCCAGCAGCTTAACGGGTGGGAGCCCCTACAATGAGCAGTTCTTC.

This chain links TRBV3-1 with TRBJ2-7; 16 positions agree with TRBD2. Germline-derived CDR1 and CDR2 are LGHDT and YNNKEL (reference sequence). This CDR3 spans 19 amino acids. V shed 4 bases and J 7 bases; nucleotides not matched to a gene: 16. The CDR3 coding sequence is TGTGCCAGCAGCCGAAGGGGACTAGCGGGAGGGCAGGCCTACAATGAGCAGTACTTC. It encodes CASSRRGLAGGQAYNEQYF.

V usage is TRBV6-1 and J usage is TRBJ1-1; 7 positions agree with TRBD1. The CDR3 has 15 residues. The ends lost 6 bases at V and 4 bases at J; junction bases unmatched: 11. Germline CDR1 is MNHNS and CDR2 is SASEGT. CDR3 residues: CASRTGTVWGTEAFF. The DNA for the CDR3 is TGTGCCAGCAGGACCGGGACAGTATGGGGCACTGAAGCTTTCTTT.

This clonotype was detected only a few times. The chain employs TRBV5-1 and TRBJ2-3; 8 nucleotides align to TRBD1. The V gene's germline CDR1 is SGHRS and CDR2 YFSETQ. The CDR3 consists of 15 residues. V lost 0 bases and J lost 2; bases outside the gene matches: 2. The CDR3 coding sequence is TGCGCCAGCAGCTTGGAGACAGGGGCCACAGATACGCAGTATTTT. Its translation: CASSLETGATDTQYF.

J is TRBJ1-3 and V is TRBV28, with D unresolved. Germline V lookup: CDR1 MDHEN, CDR2 SYDVKM. Trimming shortened V by 4 bases and J by 2 bases, and 15 bases separated the two germline ends. The length of the CDR3 is 16 residues. The CDR3 nucleotides read TGTGCCAGCAGTTCTGCCGGCCTTGGGACTGGAAACACCATATATTTT. The encoded protein is CASSSAGLGTGNTIYF.

For the CDR3, the DNA is TGTGCCAGCAGCTTAGGAGCGGGAGGGCCAATTCGGCAGTTCTTC. It translates to CASSLGAGGPIRQFF. The chain joins TRBV7-2 to TRBJ2-1, with 10 bases fitting TRBD2. V lost 1 base and J lost 12; bases outside the gene matches: 9. Germline V gene data show CDR1 as SGHTA and CDR2 as FQGNSA. The length of the CDR3 is 15 residues.

The CDR3 coding sequence is TGCAGTGCTAGACTAGCGGGGTACGAATACGAGCAGTACTTC. Protein sequence: CSARLAGYEYEQYF. The rearrangement links TRBV20-1 to TRBJ2-4, with TRBD2 matching over 9 bases. Gene TRBJ2-7 matches the end of the DNA better, so the J call may be wrong. The germline CDR1 and CDR2 sequences are DFQATT and SNEGSKA (reference sequence). The CDR3 is 14 amino acids.

The chain couples TRBV6-1 to TRBJ2-2; D possibly uses TRBD1 or TRBD2 (6 bases each). Germline CDR1 and CDR2: MNHNS and SASEGT. V gave up 7 bases and J gave up 4 bases, with 16 bases separating them. The CDR3 is 15 amino acids. The CDR3 here is CASMPEGGFTGELFF. CDR3 coding DNA: TGTGCCAGCATGCCCGAAGGGGGGTTCACCGGGGAGCTGTTTTTT.